Described below is a single TCR beta chain sequence and its context. The antigen is not known. Specified treatment: randomized to nivolumab then ipilimumab (arm A) or the reverse (arm B). Patients had received no earlier DNA-damaging chemotherapy. The length of the CDR3 is 14 residues. Trimming stripped 7 bases from V and 0 bases from J, with 12 bases between. TCRdb keeps only in-frame clones here, not all; method: immunoSEQ multiplex PCR. The data contain more than 9,500 clones, roughly 24% of them seen just once; the ten biggest clones take up roughly 20%. The data are from a study of sequential checkpoint blockade in melanoma. Study at large: Arm A got nivolumab then ipilimumab; arm B the reverse, 1:1. Each arm's sequence ended with maintenance nivolumab. Whole-study results and caveats: Pretreatment TIL clonality tracked with response in the nivolumab-first arm.

This TCR came from a human donor with melanoma. The chain links TRBV23-1 to TRBJ1-2; no definite D call. TRBV23-1 is known as an ORF, though its function is uncertain. Material: tumor tissue (inferred from file names), obtained from a patient given nivolumab and ipilimumab in sequence. CDR3 DNA: TGCGCCAGCACCTCTCAATCACCTAACTATGGCTACACCTTC. Translation: CASTSQSPNYGYTF.